This T cell receptor (beta chain) stems from a study of regulatory T cells in long-lasting Graves disease. Arm-PCR of CDR3 regions with iRepertoire HTBI primers generated TCR beta libraries. TCRdb reanalysed the multiplex PCR reads using MiXCR and keeps one entry per CDR3 protein. The sample lists about 470,000 distinct CDR3 sequences, roughly 20% occurring once. Time point denoted: persistent/refractory GD, antithyroid drugs over 5 years with positive TRAb. PBMC-extracted RNA yielded the TCR library. The V gene end was trimmed by 3 bases and the J gene end by 5 bases; junction bases not matched to a gene: 0. The CDR3 totals 13 residues. Germline CDR1 reads GTSNPN; CDR2 reads SVGIG (reference sequence).

This specimen consisted of peripheral blood mononuclear cells (PBMCs), obtained when the disease was refractory, from a patient treated with antithyroid drugs. The chain employs TRBV30 and TRBJ2-2, with TRBD1 matching over 10 bases. The sequence was collected from a female donor with Graves disease. The CDR3: CAWRGQGTGELFF. Written as DNA, the CDR3 is TGTGCCTGGAGGGGACAGGGGACCGGGGAGCTGTTTTTT.